This is a list of T cell receptor beta chains from one sample in a study of shared clonotypes between healthy human individuals. Generated by immunoSEQ multiplex PCR, the TCRdb table keeps only in-frame clones and is missing some. The table records about 2 million clones, about 95% of them present only once. Sequencing used naive CD8+ T cells sorted from blood. These receptors originate from a man aged 18 to 29 in good health. Both conserved end residues are part of each CDR3. D genes are given only for firm matches. Clone size, where shown, is once, few, many, or a class for clones that have expanded.

cdr3_nt	cdr3_aa	j_call	d_call	clone_size	v_call
TGTGCCTGGAGTGTTTTGACGGGAGAGTGGCGCGTTGAGCAGTTCTTC	CAWSVLTGEWRVEQFF	TRBJ2-1	-	once	TRBV30
TGTGCCAGCAGCGCGACAGGGCAGACTGGAGACTACGAGCAGTACTTC	CASSATGQTGDYEQYF	TRBJ2-7	TRBD1	-	TRBV9
TGTGCTAGTGGTTTCCCCCCCACTAGGGAGCTGTTTTTT	CASGFPPTRELFF	TRBJ2-2	-	-	TRBV12-5
TGTGCCAGCAGCGACCTCGTGGGAGCTAGCACAGATACGCAGTATTTT	CASSDLVGASTDTQYF	TRBJ2-3	-	-	TRBV11-2
TGCGCCAGCAGCCAAGAATCCGGGATCTCCTACGAGCAGTACTTC	CASSQESGISYEQYF	TRBJ2-7	-	-	TRBV4-3
TGTGCCCTTCTCAAGAAGCAGTACTTC	CALLKKQYF	TRBJ2-7	-	-	TRBV27
TGTGCCAGCAGCTTAGTTCGGGAGCCAGGAACTGAAGCTTTCTTT	CASSLVREPGTEAFF	TRBJ1-1	-	once	TRBV7-2
TGTGCCAGCAGCTTAGGCGGGACCTACGAGCAGTACTTC	CASSLGGTYEQYF	TRBJ2-7	-	-	TRBV5-4
TGTGCCAGCAGTTCCTGGTCAGGGGCGGTTAGCTCCTACGAGCAGTACTTC	CASSSWSGAVSSYEQYF	TRBJ2-7	-	-	TRBV27
TGTGCCAGCAGCTTAGGGCAGGGCTCGACCTACGAGCAGTACTTC	CASSLGQGSTYEQYF	TRBJ2-7	-	-	TRBV11-2
TGTGCCAGTAGTATCGGAGGCGAGCAGTACTTC	CASSIGGEQYF	TRBJ2-7	-	-	TRBV19
TGTGCCAGCCAGCCTGGGGCAGGGGGTGACACTGAAGCTTTCTTT	CASQPGAGGDTEAFF	TRBJ1-1	TRBD1	-	TRBV27
TGCAGCGTTCTGTCCCCTACTGAAGCTTTCTTT	CSVLSPTEAFF	TRBJ1-1	-	few	TRBV29-1
TGTGCCAGCAGTCGTCCCGGGACAGTCCAAGAGACCCAGTACTTC	CASSRPGTVQETQYF	TRBJ2-5	TRBD1	once	TRBV5-4
TGTGCCACCAGCCAGACAGGTAATACCTACGAGCAGTACTTC	CATSQTGNTYEQYF	TRBJ2-7	-	-	TRBV15
TGTGCCAGCAGCCAATATGGGGTCGGGAGGGCCACAGAGACCCAGTACTTC	CASSQYGVGRATETQYF	TRBJ2-5	TRBD2	once	TRBV11-2
TGTGCCAGCAGTTTATACTCCGGCCTGGGACAGGGACAAGAGACCCAGTACTTC	CASSLYSGLGQGQETQYF	TRBJ2-5	TRBD1	-	TRBV27
TGTGCCAGCAGCTTAGCTTTAACGGGGTTTCCTCATAATTCACCCCTCCACTTT	CASSLALTGFPHNSPLHF	TRBJ1-6	-	-	TRBV7-8
TGTGCCAGCAGCAAATTCGGACAGGGGGAGAGGTTGGGAAACACTGAAGCTTTCTTT	CASSKFGQGERLGNTEAFF	TRBJ1-1	TRBD1	-	TRBV7-9
TGTGCCAGCAGTGTCCCGGGACAGGGCTACACCGGGGAGCTGTTTTTT	CASSVPGQGYTGELFF	TRBJ2-2	TRBD1	few	TRBV2
TGCGCCAGCAGCCAAGCTAGCCAAGAGACCCAGTACTTC	CASSQASQETQYF	TRBJ2-5	-	-	TRBV4-3
TGCGCCAGCAGCTTGCGACAGGGCGACGAGCAGTACTTC	CASSLRQGDEQYF	TRBJ2-7	TRBD1	-	TRBV5-1
TGCGCCAGCAGCCAAGATGGGACAGGGCGGGATACGCAGTATTTT	CASSQDGTGRDTQYF	TRBJ2-3	TRBD1	-	TRBV4-3
TGTGCCAGCAGCTTAGGGGCAGGGGCGTTGAACACTGAAGCTTTCTTT	CASSLGAGALNTEAFF	TRBJ1-1	-	once	TRBV7-9
TGTGCCAGCAGGTCCGGGACAGAGCAAGAGACCCAGTACTTC	CASRSGTEQETQYF	TRBJ2-5	TRBD1	-	TRBV7-9
TGTGCCAGCAGCTTAGTACGGGACGGTAACTACAGGGGGCAGTTCTTC	CASSLVRDGNYRGQFF	TRBJ2-1	TRBD1	once	TRBV7-9
TGTGCCAGCAGCTTAGTGGGGCTAGCGGGAGGCACCGGGGAGCTGTTTTTT	CASSLVGLAGGTGELFF	TRBJ2-2	TRBD2	many	TRBV7-2
TGTGCCAGCAGGGTGGGCGCTGCCTATGGCTACACCTTC	CASRVGAAYGYTF	TRBJ1-2	-	-	TRBV5-6
TGCGCCAGCAGTCCCTTCATCGGTGGGACCGGGGAGCTGTTTTTT	CASSPFIGGTGELFF	TRBJ2-2	-	-	TRBV5-1
TGTGCCAGCAGCTCCACAGGGACAGATACGCAGTATTTT	CASSSTGTDTQYF	TRBJ2-3	-	-	TRBV13
TGTGCCAGCAGTCGACAGGGCGAAAACTATGGCTACACCTTC	CASSRQGENYGYTF	TRBJ1-2	TRBD1	-	TRBV9
TGTGCCAGCTCACCACTAGCGGGGGTAGGCTACGAGCAGTACTTC	CASSPLAGVGYEQYF	TRBJ2-7	TRBD2	-	TRBV18
TGTGCCAGCACCCTAGGAACAGGGGGCTTCGGGGAGCTGTTTTTT	CASTLGTGGFGELFF	TRBJ2-2	TRBD1	-	TRBV2
TGTGCCAGCAGTTTTCTGGGCGACAATCAGCCCCAGCATTTT	CASSFLGDNQPQHF	TRBJ1-5	-	-	TRBV27
TGTGCCAGCAGCCAAGAGGTCGGCGGGGGGGAGCTGTTTTTT	CASSQEVGGGELFF	TRBJ2-2	-	once	TRBV4-2
TGTGCCAGCAGTTTGGGGCCAGGGACCTCCTCAATGGCTTTCTTT	CASSLGPGTSSMAFF	TRBJ1-1	-	-	TRBV27
TGTGCCAGCAGTGGCAGAGACAGGGAAAAACTGTTTTTT	CASSGRDREKLFF	TRBJ1-4	-	-	TRBV28
TGCGCCAGCAGCTTGGGAGGACAGGTGCTTCCTAACTATGGCTACACCTTC	CASSLGGQVLPNYGYTF	TRBJ1-2	TRBD1	-	TRBV5-1
TGTGCCAGCAGTGAAGTTCGCCGGACACGGCCCCAGCATTTT	CASSEVRRTRPQHF	TRBJ1-5	-	-	TRBV2
TGCGCCAGCAGCCAAGCCGTTAGCGACGCAAGCTCCTACGAGCAGTACTTC	CASSQAVSDASSYEQYF	TRBJ2-7	-	-	TRBV7-2
TGTGCCAGCTCGGGACTAACAAACACCGGGGAGCTGTTTTTT	CASSGLTNTGELFF	TRBJ2-2	TRBD2	-	TRBV18
TGTGCCATCAGTGAGTCCCAGCGGGAGGGAGTTTGGGAGACCCAGTACTTC	CAISESQREGVWETQYF	TRBJ2-5	TRBD2	-	TRBV10-3
TGTGCCAGCAGTCTAAACAGGGGGGCCTACAATGAGCAGTTCTTC	CASSLNRGAYNEQFF	TRBJ2-1	TRBD1	-	TRBV28
TGTGCCAGCAGCCCCCCTACCTACAATGAGCAGTTCTTC	CASSPPTYNEQFF	TRBJ2-1	-	-	TRBV7-9
TGTGCCAGCAGCTTAGAACAGGGTCTAAGCACAGATACGCAGTATTTT	CASSLEQGLSTDTQYF	TRBJ2-3	-	-	TRBV11-3
TGTGCCATCAGTGGAGGGCTAGCGGGGGGGCCGAGCACAGATACGCAGTATTTT	CAISGGLAGGPSTDTQYF	TRBJ2-3	TRBD2	-	TRBV10-3
TGCGCCAGCAGCCCGACAGGGGACCCAGATACGCAGTATTTT	CASSPTGDPDTQYF	TRBJ2-3	TRBD1	-	TRBV5-1
TGTGCCAGCAGCGAAGGGACTAGCGGGTCCTACGAGCAGTACTTC	CASSEGTSGSYEQYF	TRBJ2-7	TRBD2	-	TRBV9
TGTGCCAGCAGCCCCGACTTACTTAGCACAGATACGCAGTATTTT	CASSPDLLSTDTQYF	TRBJ2-3	-	-	TRBV14
TGTGCCATCAGGGAACTAGTAGCGGGAGTCCCGGACACCGGGGAGCTGTTTTTT	CAIRELVAGVPDTGELFF	TRBJ2-2	TRBD2	-	TRBV10-3
TGTGCCAGCAGCTCCCCCGGGCGAGCCTACGAGCAGTACTTC	CASSSPGRAYEQYF	TRBJ2-7	-	-	TRBV7-2
TGCGCCAGCAGCCAAGACCGTGAGAGGGTTATAGGCGGGGAGCTGTTTTTT	CASSQDRERVIGGELFF	TRBJ2-2	-	-	TRBV4-1
TGCGCCAGCAGCCAAGGACCGTGGGACAGGGATGTTAATGGCTACACCTTC	CASSQGPWDRDVNGYTF	TRBJ1-2	TRBD1	-	TRBV4-1
TGTGCCAGCAGCTTTGCCTTAGCGGGAGTTTGGGATACGCAGTATTTT	CASSFALAGVWDTQYF	TRBJ2-3	TRBD2	-	TRBV7-8
TGTGCCAGCAGCTTACCCGACAGGGGGAACACTGAAGCTTTCTTT	CASSLPDRGNTEAFF	TRBJ1-1	TRBD1	-	TRBV7-9
TGTGCCAGCAGCTTACTAGCGGGGGTCGAGCAGTACTTC	CASSLLAGVEQYF	TRBJ2-7	TRBD2	once	TRBV5-6
TGTGCCAGCAGCTTAGAAGGCAGCACAGATACGCAGTATTTT	CASSLEGSTDTQYF	TRBJ2-3	-	-	TRBV11-2
TGCAGCGTTGAAGAAGACCACAGGGGCACTGAAGCTTTCTTT	CSVEEDHRGTEAFF	TRBJ1-1	TRBD1	-	TRBV29-1